This TCR beta chain appears in the sequencing data of a study of shared clonotypes between healthy human individuals. Study observations and caveats: It was only blood that was sampled, and tissue repertoires likely differ. Generation of non-shared clonotypes was less probable than generation of clonotypes shared by all four donors.

Assay used: immunoSEQ multiplex PCR; TCRdb lists only in-frame clones, some missing. The data show about 2.1 million clones, with 90% to 95% seen just once and under 2% held by the top ten. To note about this clone: Its antigen is undetermined.

V was pared by 3 bases and J by 4 bases, with 17 bases between. CDR3 size: 16 residues. CDR1 is MDHEN, CDR2 SYDVKM, per germline. CD45RO-negative, CCR7-selected cells formed the naive CD8 fraction, which excluded terminally differentiated effector memory CD45RA+ cells. This chain joins TRBV28 and TRBJ2-3; tentative D call: TRBD1 (5 bases). The clonotype comes from a man aged 18 to 29 in good health. Some clones in this sample may be carry-over from other donors' samples. The sequenced material came from naive CD8+ T cells from PBMCs. The CDR3 nucleotides read TGTGCCAGCAGTTTGACCCGCAGGGTAAGGGCAGATACGCAGTATTTT. This encodes CASSLTRRVRADTQYF. The entire variable domain, with the rest obtained from reference TRBV28 and TRBJ2-3, is as follows: DVKVTQSSRYLVKRTGEKVFLECVQDMDHENMFWYRQDPGLGLRLIYFSYDVKMKEKGDIPEGYSVSREKKERFSLILESASTNQTSMYLCASSLTRRVRADTQYFGPGTRLTVL.